These 23 T cell receptor beta chains share one sample of origin, sequenced in a study of blood T cell repertoires in COVID-19. Profiling relied on immunoSEQ multiplex PCR, and the TCRdb table lists in-frame clones only, not all of them. The sample yields about 140,000 clones, roughly four fifths seen once. Sequenced material: PBMCs or T cells enriched from blood (not recorded which). The receptors were sampled from a woman aged 50 to 60 with acute COVID-19.

This chain links TRBV30 with TRBJ1-4; D not resolved. Trimming removed 0 bases at V and 2 bases at J, with 7 bases between. The germline V gene has CDR1 GTSNPN and CDR2 SVGIG (reference sequence). This CDR3 is built from 14 residues. The CDR3 here is CAWSVGGTNEKLFF. The CDR3 nucleotides are TGTGCCTGGAGTGTAGGAGGCACTAATGAAAAACTGTTTTTT. Drawing the rest from reference TRBV30 and TRBJ1-4, the complete variable domain is SQTIHQWPATLVQPVGSPLSLECTVEGTSNPNLYWYRQAAGRGLQLLFYSVGIGQISSEVPQNLSASRPQDRQFILSSKKLLLSDSGFYLCAWSVGGTNEKLFFGSGTQLSVL.

The gene calls are TRBV2 and TRBJ2-7; D is possibly TRBD1 (6 bases). Germline V gives CDR1 SNHLY, CDR2 FYNNEI. The V end was cut by 6 bases, the J end by 0 bases, with 12 bases between. This CDR3 is built from 14 residues. The CDR3 DNA follows: TGTGCCAGCAGCCTTACAGGGATCTCCTACGAGCAGTACTTC. It translates to CASSLTGISYEQYF. Complete variable domain (other parts from reference TRBV2 and TRBJ2-7): EPEVTQTPSHQVTQMGQEVILRCVPISNHLYFYWYRQILGQKVEFLVSFYNNEISEKSEIFDDQFSVERPDGSNFTLKIRSTKLEDSAMYFCASSLTGISYEQYFGPGTRLTVT.

V is TRBV19 and J is TRBJ2-4, with 12 positions matching TRBD1. Germline V lookup: CDR1 LNHDA, CDR2 SQIVND (reference sequence). J lost 3 bases, V lost 2 bases, and 11 bases had no gene match. There are 19 residues in the CDR3. The CDR3 nucleotides are TGTGCCAGTAGTATACAAGGGACAGGGGGCTTCTCCATCAAAAACATTCAGTACTTC. Its translation: CASSIQGTGGFSIKNIQYF.

The chain employs TRBV27 and TRBJ1-5; 8 bases align to TRBD1. CDR1 MNHEY and CDR2 SMNVEV come from the germline V gene (reference sequence). The CDR3 covers 14 residues. V trimming: 6 bases; J trimming: 6 bases; junction bases outside the gene matches: 7. The CDR3 nucleotides read TGTGCCAGCAGCCTGACAGGGGCGGCTCAGCCCCAGCATTTT. It yields the protein CASSLTGAAQPQHF.

The chain links TRBV7-2 to TRBJ1-1, with D unresolved. This CDR3 spans 16 amino acids. Between the trimmed V and J ends, which lost 5 bases and 4 bases, there was a span of 20 bases. CDR1 SGHTA and CDR2 FQGNSA come from the germline V gene. The CDR3 coding sequence is TGTGCCAGCAGCGAAAGGCCCCTCGCAGCGGGCACTGAAGCTTTCTTT. Encoded protein: CASSERPLAAGTEAFF. The variable domain in full, with the rest retrieved from reference TRBV7-2 and TRBJ1-1, is GAGVSQSPSNKVTEKGKDVELRCDPISGHTALYWYRQSLGQGLEFLIYFQGNSAPDKSGLPSDRFSAERTGGSVSTLTIQRTQQEDSAVYLCASSERPLAAGTEAFFGQGTRLTVV.

The rearrangement links TRBV11-3 to TRBJ1-3; TRBD1 might be the D (5 bases). With 4 bases removed from V and 0 bases from J, the gap between germline ends came to 16 bases. The CDR3 sequence is 17 residues long. Germline V CDR1 and CDR2: SGHNT, YENEEA. The CDR3 loop is CASSYFLGRCSGNTIYF. CDR3 bases: TGTGCCAGCAGCTATTTCCTGGGGCGGTGCTCTGGAAACACCATATATTTT.

This chain connects TRBV4-2 to TRBJ2-3; TRBD2 might be the D (5 bases). V was cut by 0 bases and J by 4 bases, with 8 bases left in between. CDR1 and CDR2 (germline): LGHNA, YNFKEQ. There are 14 residues in the CDR3. The CDR3 protein is CASSQDGVPDTQYF. As DNA, the CDR3 is TGTGCCAGCAGCCAAGACGGGGTCCCAGATACGCAGTATTTT.

In its sample, this clone was seen once. The V and J genes are TRBV5-1 and TRBJ1-2; D gene ambiguous. Germline V gives CDR1 SGHRS, CDR2 YFSETQ. There are 14 residues in the CDR3. With 4 bases removed from V and 6 bases from J, the gap between germline ends came to 16 bases. CDR3 DNA sequence: TGCGCCAGCAGCATGGACGTATGGAGGGATGGCTACACCTTC. Its translation is CASSMDVWRDGYTF.

The chain recombines TRBV9 with TRBJ2-3; tentative D call: TRBD2 (5 bases). This CDR3 has 15 amino acids. V gave up 4 bases and J gave up 6 bases, with 18 bases separating them. CDR1 is SGDLS and CDR2 is YYNGEE in the germline V gene. In nucleotides, the CDR3 is TGTGCCAGCAGCCCCCAACTAGGTGCCCCGGATACGCAGTATTTT. This encodes CASSPQLGAPDTQYF.

CDR3 sequence: CASSTVASGSRISYEQYF. CDR3 DNA: TGTGCCAGTAGTACCGTGGCTAGCGGGAGTCGAATCTCCTACGAGCAGTACTTC. The chain combines TRBV19 with TRBJ2-7; 10 bases line up with TRBD2. The CDR3 has 18 residues. Germline CDR1 LNHDA, CDR2 SQIVND (reference sequence). With V trimmed by 4 bases and J by 0 bases, 12 bases remained unmatched.

This clone was seen a few times. The chain is built from TRBV5-1 and TRBJ2-3; 12 positions match TRBD1. This CDR3 has 17 amino acids. J was trimmed by 4 bases and V by 0 bases; bases with no gene match: 6. Germline values: CDR1 SGHRS, CDR2 YFSETQ. Here the CDR3 reads CASSLAPGQGASDTQYF. CDR3 DNA: TGCGCCAGCAGCTTGGCCCCGGGACAGGGGGCGTCAGATACGCAGTATTTT.

The chain couples TRBV9 to TRBJ2-2, with D perhaps TRBD1 (6 bases). The V gene lost 3 bases and the J gene lost 2 bases, with 14 bases spanning the gap. The germline V gene encodes CDR1 SGDLS and CDR2 YYNGEE. The length of the CDR3 is 16 residues. CDR3 nucleotides: TGTGCCAGCAGCGCCCACCGGGACAAAAACACCGGGGAGCTGTTTTTT. Amino acid sequence: CASSAHRDKNTGELFF.

The chain couples TRBV5-4 to TRBJ2-4; TRBD1 matches 9 bases. Germline V gives CDR1 SGHNT, CDR2 YYREEE (reference sequence). V dropped 4 bases and J dropped 9; count of bases not matched to a gene: 14. The CDR3 totals 16 residues. The CDR3 spells CASSKRLGQGQGIQYF. CDR3 DNA sequence: TGTGCCAGCAGCAAGAGACTGGGACAGGGCCAGGGCATTCAGTACTTC.

The chain has TRBV2 and TRBJ2-2; possibly TRBD1 for D (5 bases). V was trimmed by 6 bases and J by 2 bases, leaving 13 bases between them. Germline loops: CDR1 SNHLY, CDR2 FYNNEI. This CDR3 is 15 amino acids long. The CDR3 here is CASREIDSNTGELFF. In DNA form, the CDR3 reads TGTGCCAGCAGGGAGATTGACAGTAACACCGGGGAGCTGTTTTTT.

The V call is TRBV6-6, the J call TRBJ2-7, with D tentatively TRBD2 (6 bases). Trimming left V 7 bases short and J 2 bases short, with 21 bases between. Germline V gene sequence: CDR1 MNHNY, CDR2 SVGAGI (reference sequence). The CDR3 loop spans 16 amino acids. The CDR3 here is CASTSRRAGLAYEQYF. DNA of the CDR3: TGTGCCAGCACCTCTAGGAGGGCGGGGCTGGCCTACGAGCAGTACTTC.

This clone was seen only once. The V and J genes are TRBV3-1 (or the pseudogene TRBV3-2) and TRBJ2-3; the match to TRBD2 covers 7 bases. The CDR3 spans 16 residues. Unmatched junction bases numbered 13, after V lost 4 bases and J lost 6 bases. Germline V gene data show CDR1 as LGHDT and CDR2 as YNNKEL (reference sequence). The CDR3 here is CASSPFEGGPQDTQYF. CDR3 DNA: TGTGCCAGCAGCCCGTTTGAGGGAGGGCCTCAGGATACGCAGTATTTT.

For the CDR3, the DNA is TGTGCCAGCAGCTTAGGACTAGCGGATCAAGAGACCCAGTACTTC. This gives the protein CASSLGLADQETQYF. This chain connects TRBV7-9 to TRBJ2-5, with 9 bases matching TRBD2. CDR1 and CDR2 from the germline V gene are SEHNR and FQNEAQ (reference sequence). The CDR3 runs to 15 residues. The V segment lost 1 base and the J segment 2 bases; nucleotides outside the gene matches: 2.

The chain carries TRBV5-1 and TRBJ2-1; D uncertain. From germline, CDR1 is SGHRS and CDR2 YFSETQ. Trimming removed 4 bases at V and 7 bases at J, with 6 bases between. This CDR3 is built from 11 residues. The CDR3 nucleotides read TGCGCCAGCAGCGTTCGGAATGAGCAGTTCTTC. It yields the protein CASSVRNEQFF. The variable domain in full, with the rest retrieved from reference TRBV5-1 and TRBJ2-1, is KAGVTQTPRYLIKTRGQQVTLSCSPISGHRSVSWYQQTPGQGLQFLFEYFSETQRNKGNFPGRFSGRQFSNSRSEMNVSTLELGDSALYLCASSVRNEQFFGPGTRLTVL.

The rearrangement joins TRBV14 to TRBJ1-2; 9 bases fit TRBD1. V was pared by 4 bases and J by 4 bases, with 7 bases of the junction left unmatched. Germline CDR1 is SGHDN and CDR2 is FVKESK. The CDR3 is 15 amino acids. Here the CDR3 reads CASSLRTGALYGYTF. DNA for the CDR3: TGTGCCAGCAGCCTGAGGACAGGGGCCCTCTATGGCTACACCTTC.

This CDR3 reads CASGTGVSGNTIYF. The CDR3 DNA sequence: TGTGCTAGTGGAACAGGCGTCTCTGGAAACACCATATATTTT. The chain couples TRBV12-5 to TRBJ1-3; perhaps TRBD1 as D (5 bases). With 6 bases removed from V and 0 bases from J, the gap between germline ends came to 9 bases. Germline V CDR1 and CDR2: LGHNT, FRNRAP. The CDR3 length is 14 residues. Drawing the rest from reference TRBV12-5 and TRBJ1-3, the complete variable domain is DARVTQTPRHKVTEMGQEVTMRCQPILGHNTVFWYRQTMMQGLELLAYFRNRAPLDDSGMPKDRFSAEMPDATLATLKIQPSEPRDSAVYFCASGTGVSGNTIYFGEGSWLTVV.

This clone was seen a few times. The chain recombines TRBV2 with TRBJ1-6; 7 bases are shared with TRBD1. Trimming cost V 4 bases and J 9 bases; bases outside gene matches: 6. Germline V gives CDR1 SNHLY, CDR2 FYNNEI. There are 14 residues in the CDR3. As DNA, the CDR3 is TGTGCCAGCAGTGGCCAGGGGGGAGTTTCACCCCTCCACTTT. Its translation: CASSGQGGVSPLHF.

This rearrangement joins TRBV7-3 to TRBJ2-3; 11 bases are shared with TRBD2. Looked up from germline, CDR1 is SGHTA and CDR2 is FQGTGA. The CDR3 length is 17 residues. V lost 2 bases, J lost 8 bases, and 12 bases stayed unmatched. The CDR3 protein is CASSLRSVAGGPGTQYF. CDR3 nucleotide sequence: TGTGCCAGCAGCTTACGATCCGTAGCGGGAGGGCCGGGTACGCAGTATTTT.

DNA of the CDR3: TGTGCCAGTAGTATTGCTGGGACTAGCGGCAGACCCCCACAAAACTACGAGCAGTACTTC. Translated, it gives CASSIAGTSGRPPQNYEQYF. The rearrangement joins TRBV19 to TRBJ2-7, with TRBD2 identical over 11 bases. From germline, CDR1 is LNHDA and CDR2 SQIVND (reference sequence). The CDR3 sequence is 20 residues long. Losses at the gene ends were 3 bases for V and 3 bases for J; bases not matched to a gene: 19. The whole variable domain, remainder taken from reference TRBV19 and TRBJ2-7, is DGGITQSPKYLFRKEGQNVTLSCEQNLNHDAMYWYRQDPGQGLRLIYYSQIVNDFQKGDIAEGYSVSREKKESFPLTVTSAQKNPTAFYLCASSIAGTSGRPPQNYEQYFGPGTRLTVT.